The rows below give T cell receptor beta chains drawn from one sample of a study of blood T cell repertoires in COVID-19. Sequencing was performed with immunoSEQ multiplex PCR; in TCRdb, only in-frame clones are kept and a portion is missing. The sample holds 55,000 to 80,000 clones, more than 60% seen once. The specimen was peripheral blood. These receptors were collected from a man aged 55 to 70 with acute or convalescent COVID-19. CDR3s include the opening cysteine and the closing phenylalanine or tryptophan. The order of the fields is CDR3 length, D gene, clone size, V gene, J gene, CDR3 DNA, CDR3 protein. A D gene is named only where the DNA matches it firmly. The size entry is marked missing in some rows and otherwise reads once, few, many or a size class.

15	TRBD1	-	TRBV7-9	TRBJ2-3	TGTGCCAGCAGTTCCGGGACAGGGGGAACAGATACGCAGTATTTT	CASSSGTGGTDTQYF
11	-	-	TRBV3-1/TRBV3-2	TRBJ2-7	TGTGCCAGCAGCCTCTACTACGAGCAGTACTTC	CASSLYYEQYF
15	TRBD1	-	TRBV15	TRBJ1-1	TGTGCCACCAGCAGAGGAACCGGGACAGGCTTGGAAGCTTTCTTT	CATSRGTGTGLEAFF
13	-	-	TRBV19	TRBJ2-2	TGTGCCAGTTCCCCCAGGGACACCGGGGAGCTGTTTTTT	CASSPRDTGELFF
18	-	-	TRBV28	TRBJ1-1	TGTGCCAGCACCCCGTCATTATGGTCTGGGCAAAAGAACACTGAAGCTTTCTTT	CASTPSLWSGQKNTEAFF
11	-	-	TRBV7-8	TRBJ2-1	TGTGCCAGCAGCCCTTACGGTGAGCAGTTCTTC	CASSPYGEQFF
15	-	-	TRBV7-2	TRBJ1-1	TGTGCCAGCAGCTCTCAGGGGAGGGGGAACACTGAAGCTTTCTTT	CASSSQGRGNTEAFF
15	TRBD2	-	TRBV4-2	TRBJ2-7	TGTGCCAGCAGCCCACTAGCGGGAGGGCATGATGAGCAGTACTTC	CASSPLAGGHDEQYF
14	TRBD1	once	TRBV3-1/TRBV3-2	TRBJ2-7	TGTGCCAGCAGCCGCGCAGGGGGCTCCTACGAGCAGTACTTC	CASSRAGGSYEQYF
14	-	-	TRBV6-6	TRBJ1-5	TGTGCCAGCAGTATCGAGGGGGATAATCAGCCCCAGCATTTT	CASSIEGDNQPQHF
15	-	once	TRBV9	TRBJ1-6	TGTGCCAGCAGCGTAGGGGCAGGGGTTACTTCACCCCTCCACTTT	CASSVGAGVTSPLHF
14	-	-	TRBV6-5	TRBJ2-7	TGTGCCAGCAGTTACTCGAGGTCGACCTACGAGCAGTACTTC	CASSYSRSTYEQYF
11	-	few	TRBV10-1	TRBJ2-4	TGCGCCAGCAGTGCAGGGGACATTCAGTACTTC	CASSAGDIQYF
16	-	-	TRBV5-4	TRBJ2-5	TGTGCCAGCAGCGTACGACCACAGGCCCCCCAAGAGACCCAGTACTTC	CASSVRPQAPQETQYF
18	TRBD2	-	TRBV7-8	TRBJ2-1	TGTGCCAGCAGCTTAGTCGGGAGGGCCTACGGGATCGACAATGAGCAGTTCTTC	CASSLVGRAYGIDNEQFF
15	-	-	TRBV5-4	TRBJ2-3	TGTGCCAGCAGCTTGGGAGGTCCAGGGACAGATACGCAGTATTTT	CASSLGGPGTDTQYF
14	TRBD1	few	TRBV6-5	TRBJ1-2	TGTGCCAGCAGTTACTCTACAGGGGGGTATGGCTACACCTTC	CASSYSTGGYGYTF
16	-	once	TRBV28	TRBJ1-4	TGTGCCAGCAGTTTATTGGGGGCGCAGGCTAATGAAAAACTGTTTTTT	CASSLLGAQANEKLFF
20	-	-	TRBV9	TRBJ1-2	TGTGCCAGCAGCGTATTCGGCGAGAAGGGGCAGGGGATATTTGACTATGGCTACACCTTC	CASSVFGEKGQGIFDYGYTF
13	-	-	TRBV3-1/TRBV3-2	TRBJ2-3	TGTGCCAGCAGCCAAGCGGGGTCAGATACGCAGTATTTT	CASSQAGSDTQYF
15	TRBD1	-	TRBV2	TRBJ1-4	TGTGCCAGCGGGTACGGACAGGGAACTAATGAAAAACTGTTTTTT	CASGYGQGTNEKLFF
16	TRBD2	-	TRBV10-1	TRBJ2-1	TGCGCCAGCAGTTTGACGTTACTAGCGGGAGACAATGAGCAGTTCTTC	CASSLTLLAGDNEQFF
14	-	-	TRBV5-1	TRBJ2-1	TGCGCCAGCAGCATCGGTACGGTGAACAATGAGCAGTTCTTC	CASSIGTVNNEQFF
14	TRBD2	-	TRBV7-9	TRBJ2-5	TGTGCCAGCAGGGGACTAGCGGGACGAGAGACCCAGTACTTC	CASRGLAGRETQYF
14	TRBD2	many	TRBV10-3	TRBJ2-3	TGTGCCACCAGTTGGGCGGGAGAGGTAGATACGCAGTATTTT	CATSWAGEVDTQYF
15	-	-	TRBV11-2	TRBJ1-2	TGTGCCAGCGCTTCAATCCGGGGGGATTTCTATGGCTACACCTTC	CASASIRGDFYGYTF
15	-	-	TRBV2	TRBJ1-4	TGTGCCAGCGGTAGGAGCCGGGACATGAGTGAAAAACTGTTTTTT	CASGRSRDMSEKLFF
16	TRBD2	-	TRBV24-1	TRBJ2-2	TGTGCCACCAGTGATTTGGCTAGCGGGAGTGACGGGGAGCTGTTTTTT	CATSDLASGSDGELFF
14	-	-	TRBV5-6	TRBJ1-2	TGTGCCAGCAGCCTAGTCACGGCTTTCTATGGCTACACCTTC	CASSLVTAFYGYTF
13	-	-	TRBV29-1	TRBJ1-4	TGCAGCGCCGGGGGAACAACTAATGAAAAACTGTTTTTT	CSAGGTTNEKLFF
14	TRBD1	-	TRBV7-8	TRBJ2-3	TGTGCCAGCAGCCCGACAGGGAGATCAGATACGCAGTATTTT	CASSPTGRSDTQYF
14	TRBD1	-	TRBV2	TRBJ1-1	TGTGCCAGCAGCCAAAACAGGGGGGGTACTGAAGCTTTCTTT	CASSQNRGGTEAFF
14	-	-	TRBV18	TRBJ2-5	TGTGCCAGCTCCCACCCCAAGGCCGGGGAGACCCAGTACTTC	CASSHPKAGETQYF
16	TRBD1	-	TRBV7-9	TRBJ1-2	TGTGCCAGCAGCTTCGGGACAGAGATAACCAACTATGGCTACACCTTC	CASSFGTEITNYGYTF
14	-	-	TRBV7-9	TRBJ2-1	TGTGCCAGCAGCTTATGGCAGGGCACTGATGAGCAGTTCTTC	CASSLWQGTDEQFF
11	-	-	TRBV6-2/TRBV6-3	TRBJ2-5	TGTGCCAGCAGTTACCTAGAGACCCAGTACTTC	CASSYLETQYF
15	TRBD1	-	TRBV28	TRBJ1-5	TGTGCCAGCAGTTTGGCCGGGACAGGCAATCAGCCCCAGCATTTT	CASSLAGTGNQPQHF
13	-	-	TRBV6-2/TRBV6-3	TRBJ2-1	TGTGCCAGCAGTGTCGGGAGTTACAATGAGCAGTTCTTC	CASSVGSYNEQFF
16	TRBD2	once	TRBV7-2	TRBJ2-5	TGTGCCAGCAGCTTGTCACTAGCGGGATCGGGGGAGACCCAGTACTTC	CASSLSLAGSGETQYF
15	TRBD1	-	TRBV19	TRBJ2-7	TGTGCCAGTAGTATAGGACAGGGCTTCACCTACGAGCAGTACTTC	CASSIGQGFTYEQYF
15	-	-	TRBV4-2	TRBJ1-2	TGTGCCAGCAGCCAAGAACAGGTCGGTCGCGGTGGCTACACCTTC	CASSQEQVGRGGYTF
14	-	few	TRBV7-2	TRBJ2-7	TGTGCCAGCAGCTTAGACGGGAGTGGGTACGAGCAGTACTTC	CASSLDGSGYEQYF
13	-	-	TRBV6-4	TRBJ1-2	TGTGCCAGCAGTGTGGAGACTAACTATGGCTACACCTTC	CASSVETNYGYTF